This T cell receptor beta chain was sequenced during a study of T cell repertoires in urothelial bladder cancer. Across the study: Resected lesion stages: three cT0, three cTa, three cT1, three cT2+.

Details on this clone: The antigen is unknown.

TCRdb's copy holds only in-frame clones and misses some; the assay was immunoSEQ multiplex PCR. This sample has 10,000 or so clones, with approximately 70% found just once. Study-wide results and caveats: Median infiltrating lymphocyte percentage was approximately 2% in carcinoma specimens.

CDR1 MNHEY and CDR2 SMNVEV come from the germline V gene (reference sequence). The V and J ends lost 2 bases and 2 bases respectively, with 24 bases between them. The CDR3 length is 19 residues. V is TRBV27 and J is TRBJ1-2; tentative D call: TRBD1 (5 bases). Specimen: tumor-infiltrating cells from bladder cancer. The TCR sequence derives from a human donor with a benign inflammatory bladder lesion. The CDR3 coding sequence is TGTGCCAGCAGTTTAGTGGCAGGGATGGGGTGGGGAAAAAACTATGGCTACACCTTC. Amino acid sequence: CASSLVAGMGWGKNYGYTF.